A single sample gave rise to the 29 T cell receptor beta chains below, sequenced in a study of blood T cell repertoires in COVID-19 (dated by TCRdb to 2020 to 2021). Library prep was done by the immunoSEQ multiplex PCR assay. TCRdb limited this immuneACCESS table to in-frame rearrangements with V and J called. A share of clones is missing; checked studies link under half to unresolved V genes, and the rest is unexplained. This sample is represented by fewer than 300,000 clones; approximately 90% of them were singletons. Roughly 1.2% of the sample is in the top ten clones. Sequenced material: PBMCs or T cells enriched from blood (not recorded which). These receptors originate from a woman aged 40 to 55 with acute COVID-19.

This chain connects TRBV7-8 to TRBJ1-5, with 8 bases that match TRBD1. Per germline, CDR1 SGHVS and CDR2 FQNEAQ. The V gene end was trimmed by 3 bases and the J gene end by 0 bases; junction bases not matched to a gene: 7. This CDR3 is built from 17 residues. As DNA, the CDR3 is TGTGCCAGCAGCTTGGTTACAGGGGGGTATAGCAATCAGCCCCAGCATTTT. This gives the protein CASSLVTGGYSNQPQHF.

The V and J genes are TRBV11-3 and TRBJ2-7; TRBD1 matches 8 bases. The length of the CDR3 is 13 residues. CDR1 is SGHNT, CDR2 YENEEA, per germline. Trimming cost V 5 bases and J 2 bases; bases outside gene matches: 2. CDR3 sequence reads: CASSQDRAYEQYV. The CDR3 DNA reads TGTGCCAGCAGCCAGGACAGGGCCTACGAGCAGTACGTC.

The chain combines TRBV27 with TRBJ2-7; the D gene is possibly TRBD2 (6 bases). V was pared by 8 bases and J by 4 bases, with 12 bases between. The CDR3 has 12 residues. Germline V gene lookup returns CDR1 MNHEY and CDR2 SMNVEV (reference sequence). CDR3 in amino acids: CASGVGSYEQYF. CDR3 in DNA: TGTGCCAGCGGGGTCGGGAGTTACGAGCAGTACTTC.

This rearrangement joins TRBV6-2 or TRBV6-3 to TRBJ2-1, with D perhaps matching TRBD2 (5 bases). Deletions cut 5 bases from V and 12 bases from J, with 20 bases between. This CDR3 comprises 14 residues. CDR1 MNHEY and CDR2 SVGEGT come from the germline V gene. The CDR3: CASSGGLEIDWQFF. In DNA, the CDR3 is TGTGCCAGCAGTGGAGGATTGGAGATAGATTGGCAGTTCTTC.

The rearrangement links TRBV10-3 to TRBJ2-7; D remains unclear. Germline CDR1 is ENHRY and CDR2 is SYGVKD. The V gene lost 0 bases and the J gene lost 3 bases, with 12 bases spanning the gap. This CDR3 contains 15 residues. CDR3 amino acids: CAISESIGGFYEQYF. The CDR3 DNA reads as TGTGCCATCAGTGAGTCGATTGGCGGCTTCTACGAGCAGTACTTC.

The V and J genes are TRBV6-5 and TRBJ2-7, with TRBD2 matching 7 bases. The CDR3 runs 14 residues. Germline V gene lookup returns CDR1 MNHEY and CDR2 SVGAGI. V lost 7 bases to trimming and J lost 1 base; unmatched junction nucleotides: 7. The CDR3 region is CASKVERGSYEQYF. The DNA of the CDR3 is TGTGCCAGCAAAGTCGAGCGGGGTTCCTACGAGCAGTACTTC.

This chain joins TRBV20-1 and TRBJ1-6; D may be TRBD1 (5 bases). CDR1 DFQATT and CDR2 SNEGSKA come from the germline V gene (reference sequence). The CDR3 covers 13 residues. Trimming took off 3 bases at V and 3 bases at J, with 6 bases between the two ends. The CDR3 spells CSASDSYNSPLHF. CDR3 DNA: TGCAGTGCTAGTGACAGCTATAATTCACCCCTCCACTTT.

By proportion, this clone is large. The chain couples TRBV24-1 to TRBJ2-1; the D gene is possibly TRBD2 (5 bases). Per germline, CDR1 KGHDR and CDR2 SFDVKD. There are 13 residues in the CDR3. Trimming left V 4 bases short and J 15 bases short, with 18 bases between. The CDR3 nucleotides read TGTGCCACCAGTGAGGAGGAGGCGGCAGGACGGTTCTTC. Its translation is CATSEEEAAGRFF.

The chain links TRBV11-3 to TRBJ2-1; D unresolved. The germline V and J ends were trimmed by 3 bases and 3 bases, with 6 bases remaining between them. This CDR3 has 13 residues. Germline assignment: CDR1 SGHNT and CDR2 YENEEA. CDR3 DNA sequence: TGTGCCAGCAGCTTCGACTTCTACAATGAGCAGTTCTTC. It is translated as CASSFDFYNEQFF.

The chain combines TRBV5-5 with TRBJ1-1; tentative D call: TRBD1 (5 bases). Trimming left V 3 bases short and J 1 base short, with 25 bases between. Germline CDR1 is SGHKS and CDR2 is YYEKEE (reference sequence). The CDR3 consists of 19 residues. The CDR3 loop reads CASSSPGLGGFKRNTEAFF. In DNA form, the CDR3 reads TGTGCCAGCAGCTCTCCGGGACTTGGGGGTTTTAAAAGGAACACTGAAGCTTTCTTT.

The genes are TRBV7-9 and TRBJ2-5, with D maybe TRBD2 (6 bases). The V end lost 3 bases, the J end lost 2 bases, and 7 bases lay between the germline ends. CDR1 SEHNR and CDR2 FQNEAQ come from the germline V gene (reference sequence). This CDR3 is built from 13 residues. CDR3 nucleotide sequence: TGTGCCAGCAGCTTGGGAGGACAAGAGACCCAGTACTTC. This sequence encodes CASSLGGQETQYF.

This clone was seen a few times. The chain carries TRBV20-1 and TRBJ2-7, with unresolved D. Germline V gives CDR1 DFQATT, CDR2 SNEGSKA (reference sequence). Trimming took off 6 bases at V and 3 bases at J, with 9 bases between the two ends. CDR3 length equals 11 residues. The CDR3, as DNA: TGCAGTGCCCTGGCTCGCTACGAGCAGTACTTC. Its protein product is CSALARYEQYF.

This clone was observed a single time. The chain combines TRBV7-2 with TRBJ1-2, with TRBD1 matching over 8 bases. The germline V gene has CDR1 SGHTA and CDR2 FQGNSA. J lost 3 bases, V lost 0 bases, and 6 bases had no gene match. The CDR3 length is 16 residues. The CDR3: CASSLAATGAYYGYTF. CDR3 in DNA: TGTGCCAGCAGCTTAGCGGCGACAGGGGCCTACTATGGCTACACCTTC.

V is TRBV18 and J is TRBJ2-7; 9 nucleotides agree with TRBD2. CDR1 and CDR2 (germline): KGHSH, LQKENI. Trimming removed 6 bases from V and 1 base from J; junction bases left unmatched: 7. The CDR3 is made up of 15 amino acids. The CDR3 reads CASSNQLAGSYEQYF. The DNA of the CDR3 is TGTGCCAGCTCGAACCAGCTAGCGGGGTCCTACGAGCAGTACTTC.

This clone was seen once. The gene calls are TRBV29-1 and TRBJ1-2; maybe TRBD1 (6 bases). The germline V and J ends were trimmed by 7 bases and 0 bases, with 15 bases remaining between them. Germline CDR1 is SQVTM and CDR2 is ANQGSEA. The CDR3 runs to 14 residues. The CDR3 nucleotides read TGCAGCGACGAGGGGGGGCCCGCTAACTATGGCTACACCTTC. It is translated as CSDEGGPANYGYTF.

CDR3 DNA: TGTGCCAGCAGTTGGGACAGTAGGTCCCAAGAGACCCAGTACTTC. Protein sequence: CASSWDSRSQETQYF. The genes are TRBV28 and TRBJ2-5; TRBD1 aligns across 7 bases. This CDR3 region has 15 residues. Germline V gene lookup returns CDR1 MDHEN and CDR2 SYDVKM. V dropped 4 bases and J dropped 1; count of bases not matched to a gene: 6.

The V call is TRBV29-1, the J call TRBJ1-1; 8 bases align to TRBD1. This CDR3 is built from 15 residues. V gave up 5 bases and J gave up 1 base; unmatched junction bases: 9. Germline CDR1 and CDR2: SQVTM and ANQGSEA. CDR3 amino acids: CSVISRQGRNTEAFF. The DNA of the CDR3 is TGCAGCGTTATCTCAAGACAGGGGAGGAACACTGAAGCTTTCTTT.

This clone was found once. J is TRBJ1-3 and V is TRBV7-2; D possibly corresponds to TRBD1 (5 bases). The germline V gene has CDR1 SGHTA and CDR2 FQGNSA. V lost 6 bases to trimming and J lost 0 bases, with 12 bases between them. The CDR3 has 15 residues. The CDR3 DNA is TGTGCCAGCAGGGCTCAGGGATCCTCTGGAAACACCATATATTTT. Amino acids: CASRAQGSSGNTIYF.

The rearrangement links TRBV4-3 to TRBJ2-2, with D perhaps matching TRBD2 (5 bases). V was pared by 4 bases and J by 6 bases, with 12 bases between. This CDR3 is built from 14 residues. CDR1 and CDR2 from the germline V gene are LGHNA and YSLEER. Here the CDR3 reads CASSRELVPGELFF. The CDR3 DNA sequence: TGCGCCAGCAGCCGAGAACTAGTTCCCGGGGAGCTGTTTTTT.

The rearrangement uses TRBV6-6 and TRBJ2-7; the D gene is possibly TRBD2 (5 bases). V dropped 4 bases and J dropped 3 bases, with 13 bases sitting between them. Germline-derived CDR1 and CDR2 are MNHNY and SVGAGI (reference sequence). This CDR3 has 14 residues. The CDR3 coding sequence is TGTGCCAGCAGTTCCCAGACGGGATTCTACGAGCAGTACGTC. This encodes CASSSQTGFYEQYV.

The V gene is TRBV19, the J gene TRBJ2-1; TRBD1 agrees at 9 bases. The germline V gene has CDR1 LNHDA and CDR2 SQIVND (reference sequence). This CDR3 comprises 15 residues. J lost 7 bases, V lost 7 bases, and 11 bases had no gene match. The CDR3 spells CASNPTGTGSNEQFF. The DNA for the CDR3 is TGTGCCAGTAATCCGACCGGGACAGGGAGTAATGAGCAGTTCTTC.

CDR3: CASGLAVTTSEQFF. In DNA form, the CDR3 reads TGTGCCTCTGGACTAGCGGTGACCACTAGTGAGCAGTTCTTC. The rearrangement joins TRBV30 to TRBJ2-1; 10 bases are shared with TRBD2. Losses at the gene ends were 7 bases for V and 9 bases for J; bases not matched to a gene: 12. CDR1 and CDR2 from the germline V gene are GTSNPN and SVGIG (reference sequence). This CDR3 region has 14 residues. The full variable domain, its missing parts supplied by reference TRBV30 and TRBJ2-1, is SQTIHQWPATLVQPVGSPLSLECTVEGTSNPNLYWYRQAAGRGLQLLFYSVGIGQISSEVPQNLSASRPQDRQFILSSKKLLLSDSGFYLCASGLAVTTSEQFFGPGTRLTVL.

This chain joins TRBV20-1 and TRBJ1-5; D not certain. Trimming stripped 3 bases from V and 5 bases from J, with 8 bases between. Germline lookup yields CDR1 DFQATT and CDR2 SNEGSKA (reference sequence). The CDR3 has 12 amino acids. Here the CDR3 reads CSASSSDQPQHF. Written as DNA, the CDR3 is TGCAGTGCTAGTTCGTCGGATCAGCCCCAGCATTTT.

The chain is built from TRBV11-2 and TRBJ2-1, with D unresolved. CDR3 length: 15 amino acids. Trimming removed 1 base at V and 1 base at J, with 8 bases between. CDR1 is SGHAT and CDR2 is FQNNGV in the germline V gene. For the CDR3, the DNA is TGTGCCAGCAGCTTAGCTGGCAGGTCCTACAATGAGCAGTTCTTC. The encoded protein is CASSLAGRSYNEQFF.

The chain links TRBV7-9 to TRBJ1-2; D call uncertain. Germline-derived CDR1 and CDR2 are SEHNR and FQNEAQ (reference sequence). The germline V and J ends were trimmed by 4 bases and 5 bases, with 11 bases remaining between them. This CDR3 region has 13 residues. The CDR3 sequence: CASSSVPGYGYTF. The CDR3 nucleotides are TGTGCCAGCAGCTCCGTACCGGGGTATGGCTACACCTTC.

V and J are TRBV27 and TRBJ2-3; TRBD2 matches at 10 bases. The CDR3 is 18 amino acids. V lost 1 base, J lost 5 bases, and 12 bases stayed unmatched. Germline assignment: CDR1 MNHEY and CDR2 SMNVEV (reference sequence). This chain's CDR3 is CASSLWAPGLAAGDTQYF. The CDR3 bases are TGTGCCAGCAGTTTATGGGCCCCCGGACTAGCGGCCGGAGATACGCAGTATTTT.

The gene calls are TRBV20-1 and TRBJ2-3; 8 nucleotides match TRBD1. CDR1 DFQATT and CDR2 SNEGSKA come from the germline V gene (reference sequence). The CDR3 sequence is 15 residues long. V was pared by 3 bases and J by 1 base, with 6 bases of the junction left unmatched. DNA for the CDR3: TGCAGTGCTAGTAGACCGGGACAGGGCACAGATACGCAGTATTTT. It encodes CSASRPGQGTDTQYF.

The rearrangement uses TRBV10-3 and TRBJ2-2; weak D call: TRBD1 (5 bases). Per germline, CDR1 ENHRY and CDR2 SYGVKD. The CDR3 runs 13 residues. Trimming removed 8 bases at V and 6 bases at J, with 13 bases between. CDR3 DNA: TGTGCCATCGCACAGCAGGGCTCCGGGGAGCTGTTTTTT. As protein: CAIAQQGSGELFF.

The chain couples TRBV9 to TRBJ1-2, with 9 bases matching TRBD1. The V gene's germline CDR1 is SGDLS and CDR2 YYNGEE. J lost 4 bases, V lost 0 bases, and 10 bases had no gene match. The CDR3 sequence is 17 residues long. The CDR3 spells CASSVESGQGLAYGYTF. The DNA of the CDR3 is TGTGCCAGCAGCGTAGAATCCGGACAGGGGTTGGCCTATGGCTACACCTTC.